This record covers a single T cell receptor (beta chain). Additional DNA sequences in this sample encode the identical CDR3. The record originates from a study of control samples from healthy donors and cancer patients. This table comes from immunoSEQ multiplex PCR, and its TCRdb copy is limited to in-frame clones, with some not included. The sample carries fewer than 200,000 clones, 85% to 95% recorded once. The receptor comes from a man younger than 45 in good health. The sequenced sample consisted of blood.

In nucleotides, the CDR3 is TGTGCCAGCAGTGGAGACAGGGGGCCTGAGCAGTACTTC. Its protein is CASSGDRGPEQYF. This chain connects TRBV2 to TRBJ2-7, with 10 bases aligning to TRBD1. CDR3 length: 13 residues. Germline assignment: CDR1 SNHLY and CDR2 FYNNEI. J was trimmed by 7 bases and V by 4 bases; bases with no gene match: 4.